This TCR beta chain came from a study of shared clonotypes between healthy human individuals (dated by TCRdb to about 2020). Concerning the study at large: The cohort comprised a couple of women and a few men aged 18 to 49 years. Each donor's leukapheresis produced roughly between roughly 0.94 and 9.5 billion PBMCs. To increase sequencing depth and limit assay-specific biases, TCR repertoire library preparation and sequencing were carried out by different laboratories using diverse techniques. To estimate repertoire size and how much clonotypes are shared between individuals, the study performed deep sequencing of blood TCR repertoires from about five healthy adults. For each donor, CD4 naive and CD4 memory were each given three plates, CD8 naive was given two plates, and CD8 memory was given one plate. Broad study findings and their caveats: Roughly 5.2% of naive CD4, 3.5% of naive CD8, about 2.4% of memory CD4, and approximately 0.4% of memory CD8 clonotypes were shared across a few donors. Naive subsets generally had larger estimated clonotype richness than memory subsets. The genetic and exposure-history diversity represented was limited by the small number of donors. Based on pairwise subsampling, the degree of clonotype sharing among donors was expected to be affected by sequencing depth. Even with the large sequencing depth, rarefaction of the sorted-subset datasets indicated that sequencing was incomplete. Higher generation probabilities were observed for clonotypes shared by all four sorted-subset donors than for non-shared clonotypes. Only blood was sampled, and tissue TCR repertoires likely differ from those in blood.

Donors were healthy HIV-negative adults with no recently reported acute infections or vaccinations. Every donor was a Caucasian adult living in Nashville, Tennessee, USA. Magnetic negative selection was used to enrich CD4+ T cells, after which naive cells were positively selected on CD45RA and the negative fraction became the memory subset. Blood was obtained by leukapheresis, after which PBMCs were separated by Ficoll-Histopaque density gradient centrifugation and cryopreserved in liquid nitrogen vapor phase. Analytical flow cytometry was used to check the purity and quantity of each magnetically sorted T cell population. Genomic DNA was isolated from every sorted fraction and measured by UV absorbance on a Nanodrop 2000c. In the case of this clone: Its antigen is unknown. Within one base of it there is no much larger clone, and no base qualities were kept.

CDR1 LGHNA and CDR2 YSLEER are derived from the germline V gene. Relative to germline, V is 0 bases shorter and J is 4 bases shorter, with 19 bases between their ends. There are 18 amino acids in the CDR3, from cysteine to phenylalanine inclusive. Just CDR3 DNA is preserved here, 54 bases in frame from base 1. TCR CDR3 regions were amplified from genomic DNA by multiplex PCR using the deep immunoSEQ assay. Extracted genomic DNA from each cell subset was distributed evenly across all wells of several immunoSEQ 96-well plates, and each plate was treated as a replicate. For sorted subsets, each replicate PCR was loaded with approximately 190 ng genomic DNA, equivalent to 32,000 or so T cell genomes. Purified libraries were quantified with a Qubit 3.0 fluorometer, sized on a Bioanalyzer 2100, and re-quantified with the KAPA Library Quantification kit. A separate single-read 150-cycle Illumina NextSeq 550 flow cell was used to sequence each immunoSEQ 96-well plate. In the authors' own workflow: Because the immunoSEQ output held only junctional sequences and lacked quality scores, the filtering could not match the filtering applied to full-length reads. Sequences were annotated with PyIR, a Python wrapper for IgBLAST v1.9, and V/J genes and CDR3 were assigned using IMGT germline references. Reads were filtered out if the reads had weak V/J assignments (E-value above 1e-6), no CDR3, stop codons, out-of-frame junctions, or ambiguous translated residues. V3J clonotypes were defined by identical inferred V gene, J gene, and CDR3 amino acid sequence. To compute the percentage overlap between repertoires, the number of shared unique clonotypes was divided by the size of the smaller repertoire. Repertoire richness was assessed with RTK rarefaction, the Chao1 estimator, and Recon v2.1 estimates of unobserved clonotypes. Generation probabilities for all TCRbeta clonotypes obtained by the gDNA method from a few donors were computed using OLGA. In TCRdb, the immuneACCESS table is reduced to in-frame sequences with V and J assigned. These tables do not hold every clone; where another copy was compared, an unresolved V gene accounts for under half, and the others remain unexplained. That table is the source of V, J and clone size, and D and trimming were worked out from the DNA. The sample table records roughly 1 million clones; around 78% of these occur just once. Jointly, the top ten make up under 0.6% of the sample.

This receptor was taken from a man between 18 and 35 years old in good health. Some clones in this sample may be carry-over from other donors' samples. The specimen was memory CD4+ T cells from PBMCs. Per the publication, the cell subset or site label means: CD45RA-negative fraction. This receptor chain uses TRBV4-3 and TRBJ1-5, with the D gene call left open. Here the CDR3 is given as CASSQDWPLGGKNQPQHF. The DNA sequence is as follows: TGCGCCAGCAGCCAAGATTGGCCCCTAGGTGGGAAAAATCAGCCCCAGCATTTT.